This is a list of T cell receptor beta chains from one sample in a study of blood T cell repertoires in COVID-19. Sequencing was performed with immunoSEQ multiplex PCR; in TCRdb, only in-frame clones are kept and a portion is missing. Found here are about 480,000 clones, approximately 88% of them singletons; the top ten hold roughly 12%. Sequenced input: peripheral blood. Receptor source: a woman aged 45-60 years with COVID-19, enrolled during active disease. Both conserved end residues are part of each CDR3. D genes are given only for firm matches. Clone size is not always given. Where it is, it says once, few, many or a class for expanded clones.

CDR3nt: TGTGCCGCAAGCAACAGGGGGCTGGGGTCCTACAATGAGCAGTTCTTC; CDR3aa: CAASNRGLGSYNEQFF; j_gene: TRBJ2-1; abundance: .; v_gene: TRBV19; d_gene: TRBD1
CDR3nt: TGTGCCAGCAGTTTATCGGGCAGCTACGAGCAGTACTTC; CDR3aa: CASSLSGSYEQYF; j_gene: TRBJ2-7; abundance: .; v_gene: TRBV27; d_gene: .
CDR3nt: TGTGCCAGTAGTACCCGCAGGGGTACTAATGAAAAACTGTTTTTT; CDR3aa: CASSTRRGTNEKLFF; j_gene: TRBJ1-4; abundance: .; v_gene: TRBV19; d_gene: .
CDR3nt: TGTGCCAGCTCCCGTAGTATATGGACTGAAGCTTTCTTT; CDR3aa: CASSRSIWTEAFF; j_gene: TRBJ1-1; abundance: .; v_gene: TRBV6-5; d_gene: .
CDR3nt: TGTGCCAGCAGCACTGAAGGGGGTGGCGGAAACACCATATATTTT; CDR3aa: CASSTEGGGGNTIYF; j_gene: TRBJ1-3; abundance: .; v_gene: TRBV2; d_gene: .
CDR3nt: TGTGCCAGCAGCCCACATTATGGGGAGCACATGAACACTGAAGCTTTCTTT; CDR3aa: CASSPHYGEHMNTEAFF; j_gene: TRBJ1-1; abundance: .; v_gene: TRBV7-8; d_gene: .
CDR3nt: TGTGCCACCAGTGATTTGCGAGGAGAAGCTTTCTTT; CDR3aa: CATSDLRGEAFF; j_gene: TRBJ1-1; abundance: .; v_gene: TRBV24-1; d_gene: .
CDR3nt: TGTGCCAGCAGCTCCCGAAACAGGGGGAACTATGGCTACACCTTC; CDR3aa: CASSSRNRGNYGYTF; j_gene: TRBJ1-2; abundance: .; v_gene: TRBV11-2; d_gene: TRBD1
CDR3nt: TGTGCCAGCAGCCTACAGGGGGCGGGGGGCTACACCTTC; CDR3aa: CASSLQGAGGYTF; j_gene: TRBJ1-2; abundance: .; v_gene: TRBV2; d_gene: TRBD1
CDR3nt: TGTGCCAGCAGGAGTGAGTATGGCTACACCTTC; CDR3aa: CASRSEYGYTF; j_gene: TRBJ1-2; abundance: .; v_gene: TRBV12-3/TRBV12-4; d_gene: .
CDR3nt: TGTGCCAGCAGCTTCAGGGGACGCGCCACCAGTTCACCCCTCCACTTT; CDR3aa: CASSFRGRATSSPLHF; j_gene: TRBJ1-6; abundance: .; v_gene: TRBV13; d_gene: .
CDR3nt: TGTGCCACCAGTGTAGGAGGGTTTACAGATACGCAGTATTTT; CDR3aa: CATSVGGFTDTQYF; j_gene: TRBJ2-3; abundance: .; v_gene: TRBV24-1; d_gene: .
CDR3nt: TGTGCCAGCAGCCCGCAGACAGGGGGCGGCGGGGAGCTGTTTTTT; CDR3aa: CASSPQTGGGGELFF; j_gene: TRBJ2-2; abundance: .; v_gene: TRBV7-3; d_gene: TRBD1
CDR3nt: TGTGCCTGGAGTGTTGGAGGGGCTGGGGCCAACGTCCTGACTTTC; CDR3aa: CAWSVGGAGANVLTF; j_gene: TRBJ2-6; abundance: .; v_gene: TRBV30; d_gene: .
CDR3nt: TGTGCCAGCAGCCAAGAAAGGGGGATCTCCTACGAGCAGTACTTC; CDR3aa: CASSQERGISYEQYF; j_gene: TRBJ2-7; abundance: .; v_gene: TRBV3-1/TRBV3-2; d_gene: .
CDR3nt: TGTGCCAGCAGCTTACCGGGAAACACCATATATTTT; CDR3aa: CASSLPGNTIYF; j_gene: TRBJ1-3; abundance: few; v_gene: TRBV7-9; d_gene: .
CDR3nt: TGTGCCAGTTCAAGCCCGGGACAGCCTACCATGAACACTGAAGCTTTCTTT; CDR3aa: CASSSPGQPTMNTEAFF; j_gene: TRBJ1-1; abundance: .; v_gene: TRBV19; d_gene: TRBD1
CDR3nt: TGTGCCAGCAGTGGGACAGGGAGGAACATTCAGTACTTC; CDR3aa: CASSGTGRNIQYF; j_gene: TRBJ2-4; abundance: .; v_gene: TRBV2; d_gene: TRBD1
CDR3nt: TGTGCCAGCAGCTTGGGAGCGGGGGGGTACTACGAGCAGTACTTC; CDR3aa: CASSLGAGGYYEQYF; j_gene: TRBJ2-7; abundance: .; v_gene: TRBV5-6; d_gene: TRBD2
CDR3nt: TGTGCCAGTAGTACCATACAGGGGGCGAATCAGCCCCAGCATTTT; CDR3aa: CASSTIQGANQPQHF; j_gene: TRBJ1-5; abundance: .; v_gene: TRBV19; d_gene: TRBD1
CDR3nt: TGCAGCGCAGGACAAGGGACTGGTGAGCAGTTCTTC; CDR3aa: CSAGQGTGEQFF; j_gene: TRBJ2-1; abundance: .; v_gene: TRBV29-1; d_gene: .
CDR3nt: TGTGCCTGGAGTGTATGGCTGGGAGGCACTGAAGCTTTCTTT; CDR3aa: CAWSVWLGGTEAFF; j_gene: TRBJ1-1; abundance: .; v_gene: TRBV30; d_gene: .
CDR3nt: TGTGCCAGCAGTTACCCCCAGGAGACCCAGTACTTC; CDR3aa: CASSYPQETQYF; j_gene: TRBJ2-5; abundance: .; v_gene: TRBV6-5; d_gene: .
CDR3nt: TGTGCCAGCAGTCCCCCGCCCGGGAGCTCTGGAAACACCATATATTTT; CDR3aa: CASSPPPGSSGNTIYF; j_gene: TRBJ1-3; abundance: once; v_gene: TRBV28; d_gene: .
CDR3nt: TGTGCCAGCAGTTTGACCCTGTATGGACAGGTAGCATCGGGCTACACCTTC; CDR3aa: CASSLTLYGQVASGYTF; j_gene: TRBJ1-2; abundance: .; v_gene: TRBV28; d_gene: TRBD1
CDR3nt: TGTGCCAGCAAACTCGCCTGGAGGGACCAGCCCCAGCATTTT; CDR3aa: CASKLAWRDQPQHF; j_gene: TRBJ1-5; abundance: once; v_gene: TRBV6-5; d_gene: .
CDR3nt: TGTGCCAGCAGCTCCCCGGGGTTCCTCTCTGGGGCCAACGTCCTGACTTTC; CDR3aa: CASSSPGFLSGANVLTF; j_gene: TRBJ2-6; abundance: .; v_gene: TRBV21-1; d_gene: .
CDR3nt: TGTGCCAGCAGCTTATCAACCCCCACGGGGACTGGAAACACCATATATTTT; CDR3aa: CASSLSTPTGTGNTIYF; j_gene: TRBJ1-3; abundance: once; v_gene: TRBV7-3; d_gene: .
CDR3nt: TGTGCCAGCAGCCACAATACGAACAGGAGCTCTGGAAACACCATATATTTT; CDR3aa: CASSHNTNRSSGNTIYF; j_gene: TRBJ1-3; abundance: .; v_gene: TRBV9; d_gene: .
CDR3nt: TGTGCCAGCAGTTCATTACGGGACAGGGGGCTCACGTTCAATCAGCCCCAGCATTTT; CDR3aa: CASSSLRDRGLTFNQPQHF; j_gene: TRBJ1-5; abundance: .; v_gene: TRBV27; d_gene: TRBD1
CDR3nt: TGTGCCAGCAGCTTGAGTCCGGTCGGGGATACGCAGTATTTT; CDR3aa: CASSLSPVGDTQYF; j_gene: TRBJ2-3; abundance: .; v_gene: TRBV5-6; d_gene: .
CDR3nt: TGCGCCAGCAGGGTGAAGGGAGAGAATGAAAAACTGTTTTTT; CDR3aa: CASRVKGENEKLFF; j_gene: TRBJ1-4; abundance: .; v_gene: TRBV5-1; d_gene: .
CDR3nt: TGTGCCACCAGCAGAGATAGCGGGGGGGTGTTCGGGCAGTTCTTC; CDR3aa: CATSRDSGGVFGQFF; j_gene: TRBJ2-1; abundance: .; v_gene: TRBV15; d_gene: TRBD2
CDR3nt: TGTGCCAGCAGGGAGGACCGCAACACCATATATTTT; CDR3aa: CASREDRNTIYF; j_gene: TRBJ1-3; abundance: .; v_gene: TRBV2; d_gene: .
CDR3nt: TGTGCCAGCAGCTTAGATGGGACAGATTATGGCTACACCTTC; CDR3aa: CASSLDGTDYGYTF; j_gene: TRBJ1-2; abundance: .; v_gene: TRBV7-8; d_gene: TRBD1
CDR3nt: TGTGCCAGCAGTTTTAGACAGGGAAATCAGCCCCAGCATTTT; CDR3aa: CASSFRQGNQPQHF; j_gene: TRBJ1-5; abundance: .; v_gene: TRBV27; d_gene: TRBD1
CDR3nt: TGTGCCAGCAGTGAATACCGGGGGGGGAGTGAAAAACTGTTTTTT; CDR3aa: CASSEYRGGSEKLFF; j_gene: TRBJ1-4; abundance: once; v_gene: TRBV2; d_gene: .
CDR3nt: TGTGGAACGGGACAGTATAATTCACCCCTCCACTTT; CDR3aa: CGTGQYNSPLHF; j_gene: TRBJ1-6; abundance: .; v_gene: TRBV9; d_gene: TRBD1
CDR3nt: TGCAGCGGAGGGGGGAACACCGGGGAGCTGTTTTTT; CDR3aa: CSGGGNTGELFF; j_gene: TRBJ2-2; abundance: .; v_gene: TRBV29-1; d_gene: .
CDR3nt: TGTGCCATCAGGGGGACTAGCGGGGGGGAACCCTCCCTCGCCCGGCAGTTCTTC; CDR3aa: CAIRGTSGGEPSLARQFF; j_gene: TRBJ2-1; abundance: once; v_gene: TRBV10-3; d_gene: TRBD2
CDR3nt: TGTGCCAGCAGCTTAGTTGAACTAGCGAACACCGGGGAGCTGTTTTTT; CDR3aa: CASSLVELANTGELFF; j_gene: TRBJ2-2; abundance: .; v_gene: TRBV7-8; d_gene: .
CDR3nt: TGTGCCAGCAGCTTCTCCGGGACAGGTTCCCCTGGAAACACCATATATTTT; CDR3aa: CASSFSGTGSPGNTIYF; j_gene: TRBJ1-3; abundance: .; v_gene: TRBV11-2; d_gene: TRBD1
CDR3nt: TGTGCCAGCAGCTTAGCGGGAAGGGGTTCCTACAATGAGCAGTTCTTC; CDR3aa: CASSLAGRGSYNEQFF; j_gene: TRBJ2-1; abundance: .; v_gene: TRBV7-8; d_gene: .
CDR3nt: TGTGCCACCCAAGGGGCTAGCGGGGGGGCGAGCGCAGATACGCAGTATTTT; CDR3aa: CATQGASGGASADTQYF; j_gene: TRBJ2-3; abundance: .; v_gene: TRBV10-3; d_gene: TRBD2
CDR3nt: TGCGCCAGCAGCTTCTTGGACAGCTACTACGAGCAGTACTTC; CDR3aa: CASSFLDSYYEQYF; j_gene: TRBJ2-7; abundance: .; v_gene: TRBV5-1; d_gene: .